What follows are 2 T cell receptor beta chains derived from one specimen sequenced in a study of CD8 T cells in ankylosing spondylitis (dated by TCRdb to between 2016 and 2019). The protocol used for the library was 5' RACE. The reads were generated on an Illumina HiSeq 2500. TCRdb reanalyzed the raw reads on its own, using fastp at Q25 for trimming and MiXCR for clone calling, and kept in-frame beta chains. Each entry merges the rows of one CDR3 protein and shows their most common DNA and genes. The sample has 250,000 to 400,000 distinct CDR3 sequences on record, approximately 10% of them singletons. The top ten hold 9.1% of the sample. Sequencing used blood, either unsorted or a sorted T cell fraction (not recorded which). The receptors derive from a female donor with ankylosing spondylitis or in good health (not recorded which).

For this clonotype: This may be a read error, as it is one base from a much larger clone. The CDR3 DNA reads TGCAGTGCTACCAGGGCCATTACCTGGGAGCTGTTTTTT. Translation gives CSATRAITWELFF. The chain carries TRBV20-1 and TRBJ2-2, with D possibly matching TRBD1 (5 bases). Germline V gives CDR1 DFQATT, CDR2 SNEGSKA (reference sequence). The CDR3 sequence is 13 residues long. Trimming took 4 bases from V and 9 from J, leaving 15 bases between them.

The chain combines TRBV7-9 with TRBJ1-1, with 7 bases matching TRBD1. The germline V gene has CDR1 SEHNR and CDR2 FQNEAQ (reference sequence). V shed 1 base and J 6 bases; nucleotides not matched to a gene: 8. The CDR3 runs 15 residues. The CDR3, as DNA: TGTGCCAGCAGCTTAGGAATCGACAGGGTTGCTGAAGCTTTCTTT. It encodes CASSLGIDRVAEAFF.